This TCR beta chain derives from a study of blood T cells in healthy people across ages. The CDR3 extends over 16 amino acids. V was cut by 1 base and J by 2 bases, with 15 bases left in between. Germline V gives CDR1 SGHVS, CDR2 FQNEAQ. Note on this clonotype: Its antigen remains unidentified.

Study observations and caveats: Diversity was higher, and naive CD4+ cells more numerous, in long-lived donors than in aged donors.

Next came a second PCR, run for about 6 to 12 cycles, which used a sample-barcoded 5' primer along with a J-beta primer mix. TCRdb called the 5' RACE reads again in MiXCR, with one record for every CDR3 protein. The top ten hold over 3.5% of the sample, which has some 560,000 distinct CDR3 sequences, about 28% seen once. These same data were also listed under a study on T cells of mothers and their children. Per that paper: Among related mother-child pairs, overlap was slightly higher than in unrelated pairs, though not significantly.

The clonotype comes from a boy aged 2 to 10 in good health. Sequenced sample: blood. The J gene is TRBJ2-7, the V gene TRBV7-8; D gene ambiguous. CDR3 sequence: CASSLGRLRNPYEQYF. In DNA form, the CDR3 reads TGTGCCAGCAGCTTAGGTCGCCTACGGAATCCCTACGAGCAGTACTTC.